The clone carrying this T cell receptor beta chain was observed a handful of times. The antigen is unknown. This entry comes from a study of blood T cells in healthy people across ages. Study observations and caveats: Both naive CD4+ cell counts and diversity were greater in long-lived donors than in aged donors.

Healthy Caucasian individuals from Russia aged about 6 to 100 were enrolled as donors. Per germline, CDR1 SGHTA and CDR2 FQGNSA. The CDR3 runs to 12 residues. The ends were cut back, 3 bases at V and 5 bases at J, with 7 bases in the middle. A second about 7 to 12 cycle PCR used barcoded and J-beta primers. A 12-random-nucleotide template-switch adaptor tagged each cDNA molecule. TCRdb re-derived calls from the 5' RACE reads in MiXCR, one entry per CDR3 protein. In the table there are about 1.8 million distinct CDR3 sequences, 49% of which are singletons. The gene calls are TRBV7-2 and TRBJ2-5; D remains unclear. This receptor was identified in a woman aged 40 to 50 in good health. The sequenced sample was blood. Written as DNA, the CDR3 is TGTGCCAGCAGCTTCGCCTGGGAGACCCAGTACTTC. It translates to CASSFAWETQYF.